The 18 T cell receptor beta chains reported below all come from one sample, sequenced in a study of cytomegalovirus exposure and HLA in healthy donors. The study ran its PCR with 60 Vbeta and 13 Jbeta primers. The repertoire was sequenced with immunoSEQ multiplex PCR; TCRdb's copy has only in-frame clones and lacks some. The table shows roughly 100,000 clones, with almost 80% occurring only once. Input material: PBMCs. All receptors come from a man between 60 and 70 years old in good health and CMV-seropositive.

The CDR3 DNA reads as TGCAGTGCGCGCAGGACCGGGGAGCTGTTTTTT. Translation gives CSARRTGELFF. The rearrangement uses TRBV20-1 and TRBJ2-2; D is undetermined. The ends were cut back, 6 bases at V and 5 bases at J, with 7 bases in the middle. The CDR3 loop spans 11 amino acids. Germline V gene lookup returns CDR1 DFQATT and CDR2 SNEGSKA (reference sequence).

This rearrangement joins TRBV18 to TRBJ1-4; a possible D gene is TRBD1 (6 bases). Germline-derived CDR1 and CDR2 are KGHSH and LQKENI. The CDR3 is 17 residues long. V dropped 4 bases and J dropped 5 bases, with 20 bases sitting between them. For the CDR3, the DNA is TGTGCCAGCTCACGTCTGACCTTACAGGGTGGGAATGAAAAACTGTTTTTT. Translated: CASSRLTLQGGNEKLFF.

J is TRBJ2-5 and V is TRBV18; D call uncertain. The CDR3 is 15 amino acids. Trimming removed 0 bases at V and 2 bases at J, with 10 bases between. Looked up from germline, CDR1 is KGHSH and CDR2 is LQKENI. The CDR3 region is CASSPPSSEQETQYF. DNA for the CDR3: TGTGCCAGCTCACCACCGTCTTCGGAGCAAGAGACCCAGTACTTC.

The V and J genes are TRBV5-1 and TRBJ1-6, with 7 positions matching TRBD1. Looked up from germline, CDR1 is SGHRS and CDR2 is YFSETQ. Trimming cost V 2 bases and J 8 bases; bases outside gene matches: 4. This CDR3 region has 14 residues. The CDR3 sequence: CASSLDRADSPLHF. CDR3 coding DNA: TGCGCCAGCAGCTTAGACAGGGCTGATTCACCCCTCCACTTT.

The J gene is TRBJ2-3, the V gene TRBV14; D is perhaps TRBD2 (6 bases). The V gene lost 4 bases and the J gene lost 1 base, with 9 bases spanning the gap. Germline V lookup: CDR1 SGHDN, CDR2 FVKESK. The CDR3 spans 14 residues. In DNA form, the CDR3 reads TGTGCCAGCAGCCCCAGGGAGGGCACAGATACGCAGTATTTT. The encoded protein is CASSPREGTDTQYF. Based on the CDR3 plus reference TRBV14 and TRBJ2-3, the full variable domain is EAGVTQFPSHSVIEKGQTVTLRCDPISGHDNLYWYRRVMGKEIKFLLHFVKESKQDESGMPNNRFLAERTGGTYSTLKVQPAELEDSGVYFCASSPREGTDTQYFGPGTRLTVL.

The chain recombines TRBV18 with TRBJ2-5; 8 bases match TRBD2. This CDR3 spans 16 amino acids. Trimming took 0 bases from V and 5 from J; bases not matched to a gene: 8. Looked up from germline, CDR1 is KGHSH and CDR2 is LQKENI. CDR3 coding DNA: TGTGCCAGCTCACCACCGGGCGGGGGGAAAGGCGAGACCCAGTACTTC. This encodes CASSPPGGGKGETQYF.

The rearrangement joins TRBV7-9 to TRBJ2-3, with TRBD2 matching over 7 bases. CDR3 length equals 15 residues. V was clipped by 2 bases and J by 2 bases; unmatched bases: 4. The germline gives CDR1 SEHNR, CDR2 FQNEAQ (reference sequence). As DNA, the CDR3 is TGTGCCAGCAGCTTACGTAGCGGGCCCACAGATACGCAGTATTTT. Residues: CASSLRSGPTDTQYF.

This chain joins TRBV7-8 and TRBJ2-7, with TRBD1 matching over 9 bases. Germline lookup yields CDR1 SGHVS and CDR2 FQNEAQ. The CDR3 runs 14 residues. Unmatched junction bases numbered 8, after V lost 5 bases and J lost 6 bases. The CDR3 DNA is TGTGCCAGCAGCATCGGGACAGGGCGCGGCGAGCAGTACTTC. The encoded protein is CASSIGTGRGEQYF.

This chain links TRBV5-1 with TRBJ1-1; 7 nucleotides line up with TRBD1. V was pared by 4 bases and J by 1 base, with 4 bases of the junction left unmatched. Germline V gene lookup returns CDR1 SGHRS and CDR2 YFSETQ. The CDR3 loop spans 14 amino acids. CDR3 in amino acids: CASSRTGWNTEAFF. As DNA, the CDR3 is TGCGCCAGCAGCCGGACAGGCTGGAACACTGAAGCTTTCTTT.

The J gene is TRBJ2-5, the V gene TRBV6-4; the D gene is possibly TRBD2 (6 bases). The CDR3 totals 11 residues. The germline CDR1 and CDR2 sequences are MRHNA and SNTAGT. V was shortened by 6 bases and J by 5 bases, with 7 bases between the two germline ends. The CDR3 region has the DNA TGTGCCAGCAGCCTAGCGGAGACCCAGTACTTC. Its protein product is CASSLAETQYF.

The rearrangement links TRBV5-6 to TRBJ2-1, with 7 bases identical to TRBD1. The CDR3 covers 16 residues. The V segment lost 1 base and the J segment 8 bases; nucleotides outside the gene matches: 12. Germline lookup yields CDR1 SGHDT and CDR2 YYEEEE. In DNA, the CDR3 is TGTGCCAGCAGCTTGTACAGGGGTCAGGGTGGCGATGAGCAGTTCTTC. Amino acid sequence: CASSLYRGQGGDEQFF.

For the CDR3, the DNA is TGCGCCAGCAGCCGGGGGGGCACGAACACTGAAGCTTTCTTT. This codes for CASSRGGTNTEAFF. The chain links TRBV5-1 to TRBJ1-1, with a possible D match to TRBD1 (6 bases). The germline CDR1 and CDR2 sequences are SGHRS and YFSETQ. V dropped 4 bases and J dropped 1 base, with 11 bases sitting between them. The CDR3 is 14 residues long.

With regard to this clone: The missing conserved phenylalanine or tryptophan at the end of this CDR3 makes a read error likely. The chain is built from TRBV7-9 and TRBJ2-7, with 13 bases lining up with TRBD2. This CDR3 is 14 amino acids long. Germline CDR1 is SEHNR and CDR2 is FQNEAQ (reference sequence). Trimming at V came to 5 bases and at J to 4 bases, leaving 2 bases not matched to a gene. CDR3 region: CASSQTSGGYEQYL. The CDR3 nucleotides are TGTGCCAGCAGCCAGACTAGCGGGGGGTACGAGCAGTACCTC.

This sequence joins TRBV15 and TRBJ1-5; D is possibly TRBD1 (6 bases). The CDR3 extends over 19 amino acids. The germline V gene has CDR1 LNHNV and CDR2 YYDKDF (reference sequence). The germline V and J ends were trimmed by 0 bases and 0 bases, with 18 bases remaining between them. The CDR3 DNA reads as TGTGCCACCAGCAGAGATATCCCGGGACACGGCTATAGCAATCAGCCCCAGCATTTT. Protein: CATSRDIPGHGYSNQPQHF.

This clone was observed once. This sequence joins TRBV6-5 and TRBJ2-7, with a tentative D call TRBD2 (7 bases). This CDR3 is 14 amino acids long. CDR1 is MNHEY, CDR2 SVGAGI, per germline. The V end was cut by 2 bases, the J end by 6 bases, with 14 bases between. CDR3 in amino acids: CASSYVGGALEQYF. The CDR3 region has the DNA TGTGCCAGCAGTTACGTGGGGGGGGCTCTCGAGCAGTACTTC.

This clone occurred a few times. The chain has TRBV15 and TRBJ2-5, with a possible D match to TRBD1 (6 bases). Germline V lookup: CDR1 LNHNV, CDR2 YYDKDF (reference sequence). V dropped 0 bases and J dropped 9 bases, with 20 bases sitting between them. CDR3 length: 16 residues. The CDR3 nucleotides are TGTGCCACCAGCAGAGATCCTCTGGACAGTATGGGCGCCCAGTACTTC. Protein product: CATSRDPLDSMGAQYF.

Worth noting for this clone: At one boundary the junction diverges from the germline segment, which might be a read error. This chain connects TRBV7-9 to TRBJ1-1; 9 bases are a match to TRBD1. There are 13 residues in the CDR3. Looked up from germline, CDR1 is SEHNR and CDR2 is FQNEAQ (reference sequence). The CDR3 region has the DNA TGTTCCAGCAGCCCGGGACAGGGACGTCGAGCTTTCTTT. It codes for CSSSPGQGRRAFF.

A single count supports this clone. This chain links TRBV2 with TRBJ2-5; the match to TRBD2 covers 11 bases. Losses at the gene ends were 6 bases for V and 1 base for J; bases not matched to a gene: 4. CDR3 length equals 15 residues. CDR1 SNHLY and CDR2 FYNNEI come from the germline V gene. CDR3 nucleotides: TGTGCCAGCAGATCTAGCGGGGGGATCCAAGAGACCCAGTACTTC. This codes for CASRSSGGIQETQYF.